Following are 8 T cell receptor beta chains from one sample sequenced in a study of blood T cell repertoires in COVID-19. Using immunoSEQ multiplex PCR, the repertoire was profiled, and TCRdb retains in-frame clones only, with some absent. The sample includes over 65,000 clones, 60% to 80% of them seen just once. The source material was peripheral blood. These receptors all come from a man in his sixties with COVID-19, enrolled during active disease.

The CDR3 DNA reads as TGTGCCACCGAGACAGGGAAGGCGAACACTGAAGCTTTCTTT. Translation: CATETGKANTEAFF. The chain uses TRBV7-9 and TRBJ1-1; TRBD1 matches at 7 bases. Per the germline V gene, CDR1 is SEHNR and CDR2 is FQNEAQ (reference sequence). The CDR3 runs 14 residues. J was trimmed by 1 base and V by 10 bases; bases with no gene match: 9.

The chain uses TRBV5-6 and TRBJ1-6; tentatively, D is TRBD1 (6 bases). Germline V gene sequence: CDR1 SGHDT, CDR2 YYEEEE. This CDR3 contains 16 residues. Trimming cost V 4 bases and J 9 bases, with 20 bases left between them. CDR3 sequence reads: CASSDPGHTKSSPLHF. The CDR3 DNA follows: TGTGCCAGCAGCGACCCGGGACATACAAAAAGTTCACCCCTCCACTTT.

The CDR3 sequence is CATLQGAGGYTF. CDR3 DNA sequence: TGTGCCACCTTACAGGGGGCTGGTGGCTACACCTTC. The chain combines TRBV6-5 with TRBJ1-2, with 9 positions matching TRBD1. CDR1 and CDR2 (germline): MNHEY, SVGAGI. The CDR3 is made up of 12 amino acids. Germline trimming cut 10 bases from V and 7 bases from J; bases unmatched to any gene: 7.

The table lists this clone with a count of one. V gene TRBV7-2 combines with J gene TRBJ1-1, with 9 bases matching TRBD1. Germline V gene data show CDR1 as SGHTA and CDR2 as FQGNSA. There are 15 residues in the CDR3. Trimming cost V 5 bases and J 4 bases; bases outside gene matches: 8. DNA for the CDR3: TGTGCCAGCAGCGTTCAGGGACAGGGTGTCACTGAAGCTTTCTTT. Translation: CASSVQGQGVTEAFF.

About this clone: One end of the junction does not line up with germline, which may come from a read error. The chain links TRBV27 to TRBJ2-7, with TRBD2 identical over 12 bases. Germline-derived CDR1 and CDR2 are MNHEY and SMNVEV (reference sequence). The CDR3 has 21 residues. CDR3 coding DNA: TGTGCCAGCAGTTTACAAGGTGCACGGGGGACTAGCGGGTTCTGGTCCTCCGAGCAGTACTTC. Its translation: CASSLQGARGTSGFWSSEQYF.

This chain joins TRBV27 and TRBJ1-2; 8 positions match TRBD1. The CDR3 is 16 residues long. Germline CDR1 and CDR2: MNHEY and SMNVEV (reference sequence). The V and J ends lost 4 bases and 6 bases, in that order; junction bases with no gene match: 13. The CDR3: CASSSLRRGQGDGYTF. CDR3 coding DNA: TGTGCCAGCAGTTCCTTGCGCAGGGGGCAGGGGGATGGCTACACCTTC.

V usage is TRBV5-1 and J usage is TRBJ2-7, with 9 bases matching TRBD1. The CDR3 consists of 14 residues. With V trimmed by 3 bases and J by 6 bases, 7 bases remained unmatched. Germline CDR1 SGHRS, CDR2 YFSETQ. CDR3: CASSSPGQGGEQYF. The CDR3 DNA sequence: TGCGCCAGCAGCTCACCGGGACAGGGAGGCGAGCAGTACTTC.

J is TRBJ2-3 and V is TRBV2; TRBD2 aligns across 9 bases. Germline CDR1 reads SNHLY; CDR2 reads FYNNEI. The CDR3 contains 15 residues. Trimming cost V 4 bases and J 2 bases; bases outside gene matches: 4. CDR3 coding DNA: TGTGCCAGCAGTGGTCTAGCGGGGACCACAGATACGCAGTATTTT. Translation: CASSGLAGTTDTQYF.